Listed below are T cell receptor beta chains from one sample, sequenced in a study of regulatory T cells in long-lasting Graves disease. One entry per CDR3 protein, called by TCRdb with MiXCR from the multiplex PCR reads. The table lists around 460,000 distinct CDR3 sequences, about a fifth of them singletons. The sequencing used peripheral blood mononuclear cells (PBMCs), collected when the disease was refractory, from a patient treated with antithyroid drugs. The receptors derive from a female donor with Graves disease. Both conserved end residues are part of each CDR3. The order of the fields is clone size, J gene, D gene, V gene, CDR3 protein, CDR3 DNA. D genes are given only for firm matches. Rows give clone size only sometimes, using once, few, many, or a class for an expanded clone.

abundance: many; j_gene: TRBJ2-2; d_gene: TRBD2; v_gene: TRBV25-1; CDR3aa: CASSDHVYVAGPNTGELFF; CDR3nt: TGTGCCAGCAGTGATCATGTGTACGTAGCGGGACCGAACACCGGGGAGCTGTTTTTT
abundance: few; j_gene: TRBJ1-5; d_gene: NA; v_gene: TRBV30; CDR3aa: CAWSVHSNNQPQHF; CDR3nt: TGTGCCTGGAGTGTACATTCGAACAATCAGCCCCAGCATTTT
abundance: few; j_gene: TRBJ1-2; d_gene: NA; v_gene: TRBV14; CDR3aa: CASSQLDGGDYGYTF; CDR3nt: TGTGCCAGCAGCCAATTGGACGGAGGGGACTATGGCTACACCTTC
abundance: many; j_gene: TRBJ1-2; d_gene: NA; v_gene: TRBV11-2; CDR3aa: CASSDDTNYGYTF; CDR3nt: TGTGCCAGCAGCGATGACACTAACTATGGCTACACCTTC
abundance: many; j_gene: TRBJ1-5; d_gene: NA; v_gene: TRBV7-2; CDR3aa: CASSLGNRNQPQHF; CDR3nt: TGTGCCAGCAGCTTAGGGAACAGAAATCAGCCCCAGCATTTT
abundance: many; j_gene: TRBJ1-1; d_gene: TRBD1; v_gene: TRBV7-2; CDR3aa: CASSLVTGGPEAFF; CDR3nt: TGTGCCAGCAGCTTAGTGACAGGGGGCCCTGAAGCTTTCTTT
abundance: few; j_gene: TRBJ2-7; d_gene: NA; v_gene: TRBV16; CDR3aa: CASSQGSGLVTLYEQYF; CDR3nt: TGTGCCAGCAGCCAAGGGTCTGGTCTAGTGACCCTGTACGAGCAGTACTTC
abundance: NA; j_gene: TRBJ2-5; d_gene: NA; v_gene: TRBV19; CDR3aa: CASSIRSTPFQQETQYF; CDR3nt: TGTGCCAGTAGTATTCGTTCCACTCCTTTCCAACAAGAGACCCAGTACTTC
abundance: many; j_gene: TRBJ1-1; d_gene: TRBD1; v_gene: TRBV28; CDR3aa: CASSFSRGLTEAFF; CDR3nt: TGTGCCAGCAGTTTCAGCAGGGGGCTCACTGAAGCTTTCTTT
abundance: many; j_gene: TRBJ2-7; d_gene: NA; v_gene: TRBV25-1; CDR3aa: CASSESAAGEQYF; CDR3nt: TGTGCCAGCAGTGAATCCGCGGCGGGCGAGCAGTACTTC
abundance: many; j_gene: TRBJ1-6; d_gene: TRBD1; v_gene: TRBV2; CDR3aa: CASSATGGRSPLHF; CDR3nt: TGTGCCAGCAGTGCGACAGGGGGCCGCTCACCCCTCCACTTT
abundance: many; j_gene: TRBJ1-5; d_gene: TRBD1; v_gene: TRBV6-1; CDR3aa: CASRNHRGYSNQPQHF; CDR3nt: TGTGCCAGCAGAAACCACAGGGGCTATAGCAATCAGCCCCAGCATTTT
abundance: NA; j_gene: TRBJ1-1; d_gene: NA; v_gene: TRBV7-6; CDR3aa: CASSRTIGNTEAFF; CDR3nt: TGTGCCAGCAGCCGGACTATTGGGAACACTGAAGCTTTCTTT
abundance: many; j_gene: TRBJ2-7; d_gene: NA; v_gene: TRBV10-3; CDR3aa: CAILRDLSSYEQYF; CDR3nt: TGTGCCATCTTAAGGGACTTGAGCTCCTACGAGCAGTACTTC
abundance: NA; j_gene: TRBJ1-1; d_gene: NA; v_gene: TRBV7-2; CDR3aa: CASSPDEARGFSEAFF; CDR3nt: TGTGCCAGCAGCCCTGACGAGGCCAGGGGTTTTTCTGAAGCTTTCTTT
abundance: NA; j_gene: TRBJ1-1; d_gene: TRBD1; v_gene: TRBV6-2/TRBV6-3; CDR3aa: CASSYGDRPWGTEAFF; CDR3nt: TGTGCCAGCAGTTACGGGGACAGGCCTTGGGGCACTGAAGCTTTCTTT
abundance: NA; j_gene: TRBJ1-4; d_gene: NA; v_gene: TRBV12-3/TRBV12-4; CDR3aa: CASSFTAAANEKLFF; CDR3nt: TGTGCCAGCAGTTTTACCGCGGCCGCTAATGAAAAACTGTTTTTT
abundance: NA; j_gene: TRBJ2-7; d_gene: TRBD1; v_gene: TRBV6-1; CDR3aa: CASSAAATGGSEQYF; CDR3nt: TGTGCCAGCAGCGCGGCCGCGACAGGGGGCAGCGAGCAGTACTTC
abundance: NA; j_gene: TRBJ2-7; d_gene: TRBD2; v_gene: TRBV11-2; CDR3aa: CASSLLQREGLYEQYF; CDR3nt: TGTGCCAGCAGCTTATTGCAGCGGGAGGGCCTATACGAGCAGTACTTC
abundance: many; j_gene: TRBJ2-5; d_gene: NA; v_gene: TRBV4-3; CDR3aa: CASSPGVQETQYF; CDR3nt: TGCGCCAGCTCTCCTGGGGTCCAAGAGACCCAGTACTTC